This T cell receptor beta chain was observed in a study of cytomegalovirus exposure and HLA in healthy donors. With regard to this clone: Its antigen is unknown.

V was trimmed by 5 bases and J by 2 bases, leaving 9 bases between them. This CDR3 has 13 amino acids. Looked up from germline, CDR1 is SGHVS and CDR2 is FQNEAQ. General study findings and limits: As a later analysis revealed, the rate of TCR association differed by HLA locus, with DRB1 most and HLA-C fewest.

The PCR had 60 Vbeta and 13 Jbeta primers. Sequenced by immunoSEQ multiplex PCR; TCRdb stores in-frame clones only, minus some. The repertoire has tens of thousands of clones, about 75% of them found once; the top ten carry approximately 24%. J is TRBJ2-5 and V is TRBV7-8; D call uncertain. Sequences were obtained from PBMCs. The TCR originated in a woman in her thirties or forties in good health and CMV-seropositive. The CDR3 loop is CASSVGPQETQYF. DNA for the CDR3: TGTGCCAGCAGCGTAGGGCCGCAAGAGACCCAGTACTTC.